The rows below give T cell receptor beta chains drawn from one sample of a study of shared clonotypes between healthy human individuals. The repertoire was sequenced with immunoSEQ multiplex PCR; TCRdb's copy has only in-frame clones and lacks some. The sample records millions of clones, 93% being singletons. The specimen sequenced was naive CD4+ T cells from PBMCs. Receptors were obtained from a man aged 18 to 35 in good health. Some clones in this sample may be carry-over from other donors' samples. CDR3s include the opening cysteine and the closing phenylalanine or tryptophan. A D gene is named only where the DNA matches it firmly. Only part of the rows carry a size: once, few, many, or a class if the clone is expanded.

>NA|TRBV19|NA|TRBJ2-6
TGTGCCAGTAGTCAAAGGACACCTGCAGGATCTGGGGCCAACGTCCTGACTTTC
CASSQRTPAGSGANVLTF
>NA|TRBV4-2|NA|TRBJ1-5
TGTGCCAGCAGACCCGGGGGAGGGACTAGCAATCAGCCCCAGCATTTT
CASRPGGGTSNQPQHF
>NA|TRBV30|TRBD2|TRBJ2-1
TGTGCCTGGAGTCGACTAGCGGGAGTCAATGAGCAGTTCTTC
CAWSRLAGVNEQFF
>NA|TRBV23-1|TRBD2|TRBJ2-7
TGCGCCACAGCGGGACTACCATTCTACGAGCAGTACTTC
CATAGLPFYEQYF
>NA|TRBV4-1|NA|TRBJ1-1
TGCGCCAGCAGCCAAGGCTTCCTCAACACTGAAGCTTTCTTT
CASSQGFLNTEAFF
>once|TRBV28|TRBD2|TRBJ2-2
TGTGCCAGCAGTTCCCGACTAGCGGAACCCCTCGGGGAGCTGTTTTTT
CASSSRLAEPLGELFF
>NA|TRBV15|TRBD2|TRBJ2-3
TGTGCCACCAGCAGAGACAGGACTAGCGGGAGAGTTGGTACGCAGTATTTT
CATSRDRTSGRVGTQYF
>NA|TRBV28|NA|TRBJ2-7
TGTGCCAGCAGTCCTGGGGGGGACAGAGGCTCCTACGAGCAGTACTTC
CASSPGGDRGSYEQYF
>NA|TRBV4-3|NA|TRBJ2-2
TGCGCCAGCAGCCAGGGGCCAGCGGCCGGGGAGCTGTTTTTT
CASSQGPAAGELFF
>once|TRBV5-8|NA|TRBJ2-5
TGTGCCAGCAGCTTCAAACCGGACTGGACCCAGTACTTC
CASSFKPDWTQYF
>NA|TRBV15|NA|TRBJ1-4
TGTGCCACCAGCAGAGCTTCGGGCCTATATAATGAAAAACTGTTTTTT
CATSRASGLYNEKLFF
>once|TRBV6-6|TRBD2|TRBJ2-1
TGTGCCAGCACCCGAGAAGCGGGAGCAATTATGGGTGAGCAGTTCTTC
CASTREAGAIMGEQFF
>NA|TRBV4-1|TRBD1|TRBJ1-2
TGCGCCAGCAGCCAAGATACAGGGGGGATCTATGGCTACACCTTC
CASSQDTGGIYGYTF
>NA|TRBV7-3|TRBD2|TRBJ2-3
TGTGCCAGCAGCCAGGGGCTAGCGGGAGGGCAAGATACGCAGTATTTT
CASSQGLAGGQDTQYF
>NA|TRBV15|NA|TRBJ1-5
TGTGCCACCAGCAGAGAAGTAGGGGATCAGCCCCAGCATTTT
CATSREVGDQPQHF
>once|TRBV5-1|TRBD2|TRBJ2-3
TGCGCCAGCTCCTCCGAGGGAGGGGATACGCAGTATTTT
CASSSEGGDTQYF
>NA|TRBV6-5|NA|TRBJ2-2
TGTGCCACCAACCTTCGGGCTGCGAACACCGGGGAGCTGTTTTTT
CATNLRAANTGELFF
>NA|TRBV5-1|TRBD1|TRBJ1-2
TGCGCCAGCAGCAAAGCGGGACAGGACTATGGCTACACCTTC
CASSKAGQDYGYTF
>NA|TRBV6-1|TRBD1|TRBJ1-5
TGTGCCAGCAACGGACAGGGGAATCAGCCCCAGCATTTT
CASNGQGNQPQHF
>NA|TRBV6-1|TRBD1|TRBJ2-4
TGTGCCAGCAGTAGAGGACAGGAAAACATTCAGTACTTC
CASSRGQENIQYF
>NA|TRBV19|TRBD1|TRBJ1-5
TGTGCCAGTAGTATCTGGACAGGGGATAATCAGCCCCAGCATTTT
CASSIWTGDNQPQHF
>once|TRBV6-5|NA|TRBJ1-1
TGTGCCAGCGGCCGGGCCCGGTTGAACACTGAAGCTTTCTTT
CASGRARLNTEAFF
>NA|TRBV28|NA|TRBJ2-5
TGTGCCAGCAGACCTCCAAGAGGCGTGCAAGAGACCCAGTACTTC
CASRPPRGVQETQYF
>NA|TRBV11-2|NA|TRBJ2-7
TGTGCCAGCAGCTTAGTGACCAGCTCCTACGAGCAGTACTTC
CASSLVTSSYEQYF
>once|TRBV25-1|NA|TRBJ2-4
TGTGCCAGCAGCTCCTCGGGCCTACAGTACTTC
CASSSSGLQYF
>once|TRBV9|NA|TRBJ1-5
TGTGCCAGCAGCGCGGCCCCCAATCAGCCCCAGCATTTT
CASSAAPNQPQHF
>NA|TRBV9|NA|TRBJ2-1
TGTGCCAGCAGCGTAGTACTGAGCTCCTACAATGAGCAGTTCTTC
CASSVVLSSYNEQFF
>NA|TRBV5-1|NA|TRBJ2-2
TGCGCCAGCAGCCCACCCGGGACTCGACCTCCCGCCGGGGAGCTGTTTTTT
CASSPPGTRPPAGELFF
>NA|TRBV30|TRBD2|TRBJ2-7
TGTGCCTGGAGTGTGACTAGCGGGTTCCACGAGCAGTACTTC
CAWSVTSGFHEQYF
>NA|TRBV28|NA|TRBJ1-1
TGTGCCAGCGGCCCTGACAGGAACACTGAAGCTTTCTTT
CASGPDRNTEAFF
>NA|TRBV5-1|NA|TRBJ1-1
TGCGCCAGCAGCTTAGGGGACCCGAACACTGAAGCTTTCTTT
CASSLGDPNTEAFF
>NA|TRBV6-5|NA|TRBJ2-7
TGTGCCAGCCGCTTGAGCGGGTCCTACGAGCAGTACTTC
CASRLSGSYEQYF
>few|TRBV19|TRBD2|TRBJ2-1
TGTGCCAGTAGCGGGAGGAGGGACAATGAGCAGTTCTTC
CASSGRRDNEQFF
>NA|TRBV28|NA|TRBJ1-3
TGTGCCAGCAGTTCCCCTTTAGGGGGTGACACCATATATTTT
CASSSPLGGDTIYF
>NA|TRBV27|TRBD2|TRBJ2-7
TGTGCCAGCATGGAGGATAGCGGGAGGTACGAGCAGTACTTC
CASMEDSGRYEQYF
>NA|TRBV6-5|NA|TRBJ2-6
TGTGCCAGCAGTTATGTTGTGGGCTCTGGGGCCAACGTCCTGACTTTC
CASSYVVGSGANVLTF
>NA|TRBV7-3|NA|TRBJ2-5
TGTGCCAGCAGCTTCGACAGGCAAGAGACCCAGTACTTC
CASSFDRQETQYF
>NA|TRBV5-6|TRBD1|TRBJ2-5
TGTGCCAGCAGCCGGGACAGGGGAATGGAGACCCAGTACTTC
CASSRDRGMETQYF
>NA|TRBV9|TRBD1|TRBJ2-7
TGTGCCAGCAGCGTAGGGGTGAACTCCAGGGGGCCCGAGCAGTACTTC
CASSVGVNSRGPEQYF
>NA|TRBV29-1|TRBD2|TRBJ2-7
TGCAGCGTTGAATCCGGGACTAACCCTAACGAGCAGTACTTC
CSVESGTNPNEQYF
>NA|TRBV28|NA|TRBJ2-7
TGTGCCAGCAGTCAGAGAACCTACGAGCAGTACTTC
CASSQRTYEQYF